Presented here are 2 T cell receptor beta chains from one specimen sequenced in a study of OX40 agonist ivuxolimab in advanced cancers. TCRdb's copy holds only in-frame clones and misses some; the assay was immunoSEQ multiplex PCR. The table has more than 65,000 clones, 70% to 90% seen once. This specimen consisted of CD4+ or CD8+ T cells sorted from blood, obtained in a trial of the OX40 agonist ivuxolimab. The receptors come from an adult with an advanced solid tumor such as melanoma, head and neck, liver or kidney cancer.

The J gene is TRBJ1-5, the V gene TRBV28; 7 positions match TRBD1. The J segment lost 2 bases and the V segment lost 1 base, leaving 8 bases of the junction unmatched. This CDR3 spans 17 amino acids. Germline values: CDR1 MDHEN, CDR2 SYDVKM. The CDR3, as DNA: TGTGCCAGCAGTTTATCCCCCCAGGGGGTAGGCAATCAGCCCCAGCATTTT. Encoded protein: CASSLSPQGVGNQPQHF.

The CDR3 DNA is TGTGCCAGCAGTGAAGCCGGGGGTGGGAGGAGGACTGAAGCTTTCTTT. The encoded protein is CASSEAGGGRRTEAFF. The rearrangement links TRBV2 to TRBJ1-1; D is perhaps TRBD1 (5 bases). The length of the CDR3 is 16 residues. Trimming stripped 0 bases from V and 5 bases from J, with 16 bases between. The V gene's germline CDR1 is SNHLY and CDR2 FYNNEI. The variable domain in full, completed from reference TRBV2 and TRBJ1-1, reads EPEVTQTPSHQVTQMGQEVILRCVPISNHLYFYWYRQILGQKVEFLVSFYNNEISEKSEIFDDQFSVERPDGSNFTLKIRSTKLEDSAMYFCASSEAGGGRRTEAFFGQGTRLTVV.